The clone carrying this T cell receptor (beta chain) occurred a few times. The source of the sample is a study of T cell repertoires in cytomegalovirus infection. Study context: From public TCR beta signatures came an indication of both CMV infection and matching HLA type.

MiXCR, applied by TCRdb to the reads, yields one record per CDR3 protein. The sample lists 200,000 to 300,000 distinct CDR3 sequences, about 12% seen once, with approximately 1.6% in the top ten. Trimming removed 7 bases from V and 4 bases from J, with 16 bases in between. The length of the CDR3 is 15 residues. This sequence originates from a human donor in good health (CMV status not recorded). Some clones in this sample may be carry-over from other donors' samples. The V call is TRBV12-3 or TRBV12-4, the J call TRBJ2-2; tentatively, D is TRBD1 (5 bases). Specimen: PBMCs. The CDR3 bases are TGTGCCAGCATCCCTCTAGACCAGGGCACCGGGGAGCTGTTTTTT. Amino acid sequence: CASIPLDQGTGELFF.